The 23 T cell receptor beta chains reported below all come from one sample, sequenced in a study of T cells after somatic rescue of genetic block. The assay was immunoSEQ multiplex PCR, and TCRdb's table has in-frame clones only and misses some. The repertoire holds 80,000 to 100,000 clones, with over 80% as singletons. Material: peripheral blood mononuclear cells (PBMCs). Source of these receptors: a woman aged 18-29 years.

CDR3 residues: CASSQEGHSGEQYF. DNA for the CDR3: TGCGCCAGCAGCCAAGAAGGTCACTCAGGCGAGCAGTACTTC. V usage is TRBV4-3 and J usage is TRBJ2-7; D gene ambiguous. The CDR3 loop spans 14 amino acids. Germline V gene data show CDR1 as LGHNA and CDR2 as YSLEER. Trimming took 0 bases from V and 6 from J, leaving 12 bases between them.

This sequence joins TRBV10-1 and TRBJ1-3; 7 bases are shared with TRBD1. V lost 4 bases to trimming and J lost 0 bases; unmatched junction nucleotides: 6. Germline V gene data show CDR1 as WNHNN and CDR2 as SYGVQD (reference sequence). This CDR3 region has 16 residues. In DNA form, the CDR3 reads TGCGCCAGCAGTGCCCGCACAGGGGTCTCTGGAAACACCATATATTTT. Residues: CASSARTGVSGNTIYF.

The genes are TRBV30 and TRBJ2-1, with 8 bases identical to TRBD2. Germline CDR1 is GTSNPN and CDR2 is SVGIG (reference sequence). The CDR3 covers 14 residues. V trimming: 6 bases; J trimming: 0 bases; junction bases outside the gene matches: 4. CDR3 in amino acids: CACQSGSSYNEQFF. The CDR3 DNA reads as TGTGCCTGCCAGAGCGGGAGCTCCTACAATGAGCAGTTCTTC.

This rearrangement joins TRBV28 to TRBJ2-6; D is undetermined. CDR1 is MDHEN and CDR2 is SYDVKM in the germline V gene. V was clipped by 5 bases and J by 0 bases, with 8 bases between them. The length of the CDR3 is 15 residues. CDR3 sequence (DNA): TGTGCCAGCAGTGACGCGCCCTCTGGGGCCAACGTCCTGACTTTC. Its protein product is CASSDAPSGANVLTF.

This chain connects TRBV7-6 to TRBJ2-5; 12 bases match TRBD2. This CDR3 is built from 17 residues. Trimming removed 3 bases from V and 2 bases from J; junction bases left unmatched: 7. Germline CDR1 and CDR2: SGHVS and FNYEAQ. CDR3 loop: CASSFGLAGPGQETQYF. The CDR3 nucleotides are TGTGCCAGCAGCTTCGGACTAGCGGGGCCAGGACAAGAGACCCAGTACTTC.

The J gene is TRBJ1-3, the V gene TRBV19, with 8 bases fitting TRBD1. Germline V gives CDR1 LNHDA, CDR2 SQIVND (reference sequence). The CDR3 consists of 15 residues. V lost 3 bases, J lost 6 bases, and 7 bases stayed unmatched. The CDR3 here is CASSIGQGSINTIYF. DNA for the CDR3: TGTGCCAGTAGTATCGGACAGGGATCAATAAACACCATATATTTT.

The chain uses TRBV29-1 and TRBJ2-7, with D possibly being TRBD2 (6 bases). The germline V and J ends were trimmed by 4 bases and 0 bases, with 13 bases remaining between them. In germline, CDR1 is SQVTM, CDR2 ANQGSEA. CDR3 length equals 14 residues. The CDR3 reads CSVVAGTNSYEQYF. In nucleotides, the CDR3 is TGCAGCGTTGTCGCGGGAACCAACTCCTACGAGCAGTACTTC.

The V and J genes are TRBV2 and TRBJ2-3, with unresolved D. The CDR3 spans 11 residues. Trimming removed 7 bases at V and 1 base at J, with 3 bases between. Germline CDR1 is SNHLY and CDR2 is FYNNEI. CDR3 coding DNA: TGTGCCAGCACCGGCACAGATACGCAGTATTTT. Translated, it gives CASTGTDTQYF.

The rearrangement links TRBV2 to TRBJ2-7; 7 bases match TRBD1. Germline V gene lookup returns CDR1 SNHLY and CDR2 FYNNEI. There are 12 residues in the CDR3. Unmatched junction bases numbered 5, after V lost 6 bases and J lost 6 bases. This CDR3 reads CASSVTGSEQYF. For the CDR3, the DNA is TGTGCCAGCAGCGTGACAGGGAGCGAGCAGTACTTC.

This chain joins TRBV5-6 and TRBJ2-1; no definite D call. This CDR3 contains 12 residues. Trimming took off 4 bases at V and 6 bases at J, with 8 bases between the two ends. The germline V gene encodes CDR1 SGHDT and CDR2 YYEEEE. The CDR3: CASSRARNEQFF. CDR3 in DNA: TGTGCCAGCAGCCGGGCCCGCAATGAGCAGTTCTTC.

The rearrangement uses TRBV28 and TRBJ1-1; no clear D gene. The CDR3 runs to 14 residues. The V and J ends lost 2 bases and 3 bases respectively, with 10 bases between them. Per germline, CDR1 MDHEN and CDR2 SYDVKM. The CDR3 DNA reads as TGTGCCAGCAGTTTAGGAGGGTGGGACACTGAAGCTTTCTTT. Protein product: CASSLGGWDTEAFF.

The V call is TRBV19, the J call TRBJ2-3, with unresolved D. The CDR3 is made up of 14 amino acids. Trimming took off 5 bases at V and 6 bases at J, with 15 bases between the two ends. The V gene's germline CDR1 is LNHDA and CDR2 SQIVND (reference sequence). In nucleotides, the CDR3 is TGTGCCAGTAGTCCCCGGACCTGGGTGGATACGCAGTATTTT. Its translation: CASSPRTWVDTQYF.

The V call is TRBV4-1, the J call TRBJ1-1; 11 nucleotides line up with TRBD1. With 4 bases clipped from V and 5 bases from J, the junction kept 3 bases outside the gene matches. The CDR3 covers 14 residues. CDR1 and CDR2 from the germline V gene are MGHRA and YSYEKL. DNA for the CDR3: TGCGCCAGCAGCCCGGACAGGGGGCAGACTGAAGCTTTCTTT. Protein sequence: CASSPDRGQTEAFF.

The CDR3 DNA sequence: TGTGCCAGTAGTACCCCGACAGGGGCGAGAGATACGCAGTATTTT. It yields the protein CASSTPTGARDTQYF. The chain recombines TRBV19 with TRBJ2-3; 8 bases agree with TRBD1. Germline assignment: CDR1 LNHDA and CDR2 SQIVND (reference sequence). This CDR3 has 15 residues. V gave up 4 bases and J gave up 5 bases; unmatched junction bases: 8.

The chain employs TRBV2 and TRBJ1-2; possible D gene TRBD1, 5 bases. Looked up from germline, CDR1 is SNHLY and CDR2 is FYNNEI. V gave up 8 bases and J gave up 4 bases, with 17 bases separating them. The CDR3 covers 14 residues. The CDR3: CASLKFDSPYGYTF. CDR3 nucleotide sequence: TGTGCCAGCCTTAAATTCGACAGTCCCTATGGCTACACCTTC.

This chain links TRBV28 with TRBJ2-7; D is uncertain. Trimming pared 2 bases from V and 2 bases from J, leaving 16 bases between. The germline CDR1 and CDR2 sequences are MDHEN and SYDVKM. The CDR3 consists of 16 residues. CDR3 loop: CASSLPYPTETYEQYF. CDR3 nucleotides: TGTGCCAGCAGTTTACCTTACCCTACTGAGACCTACGAGCAGTACTTC.

In DNA form, the CDR3 reads TGCGCCAGCAGCTGGGTAGCGGGAGAAAGCGGCGAGCAGTACTTC. Encoded protein: CASSWVAGESGEQYF. The chain combines TRBV5-1 with TRBJ2-7, with 9 bases that match TRBD2. CDR3 length: 15 residues. With 3 bases clipped from V and 6 bases from J, the junction kept 10 bases outside the gene matches. Germline loops: CDR1 SGHRS, CDR2 YFSETQ. Together with reference TRBV5-1 and TRBJ2-7, the CDR3 gives the full variable domain: KAGVTQTPRYLIKTRGQQVTLSCSPISGHRSVSWYQQTPGQGLQFLFEYFSETQRNKGNFPGRFSGRQFSNSRSEMNVSTLELGDSALYLCASSWVAGESGEQYFGPGTRLTVT.

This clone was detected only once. DNA of the CDR3: TGCAGCGTTAACCCAGGGGAGGGCTACGAGCAGTACTTC. Translating gives CSVNPGEGYEQYF. The rearrangement uses TRBV29-1 and TRBJ2-7; TRBD2 might be the D (7 bases). Germline V gene sequence: CDR1 SQVTM, CDR2 ANQGSEA. The CDR3 loop spans 13 amino acids. The germline V and J ends were trimmed by 5 bases and 3 bases, with 14 bases remaining between them.

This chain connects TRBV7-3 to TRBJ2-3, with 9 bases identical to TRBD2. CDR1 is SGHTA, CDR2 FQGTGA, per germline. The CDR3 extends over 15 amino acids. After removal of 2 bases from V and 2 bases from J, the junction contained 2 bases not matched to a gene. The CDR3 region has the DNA TGTGCCAGCAGCTTACTAGCGGGGTCCACAGATACGCAGTATTTT. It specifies CASSLLAGSTDTQYF.

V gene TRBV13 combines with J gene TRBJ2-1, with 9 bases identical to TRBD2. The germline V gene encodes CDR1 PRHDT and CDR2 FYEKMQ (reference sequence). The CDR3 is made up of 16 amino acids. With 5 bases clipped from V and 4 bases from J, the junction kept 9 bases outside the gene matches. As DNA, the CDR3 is TGTGCCAGCAGCCCAGAGGCAGCGGGGGGTTACAATGAGCAGTTCTTC. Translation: CASSPEAAGGYNEQFF.

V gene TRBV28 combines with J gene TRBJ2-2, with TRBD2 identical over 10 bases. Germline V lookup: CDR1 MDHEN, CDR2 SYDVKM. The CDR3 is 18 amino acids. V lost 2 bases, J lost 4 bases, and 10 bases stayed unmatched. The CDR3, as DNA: TGTGCCAGCAGTTTACTGGGTTTAGCGGGAGGTATCACCGGGGAGCTGTTTTTT. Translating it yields CASSLLGLAGGITGELFF.

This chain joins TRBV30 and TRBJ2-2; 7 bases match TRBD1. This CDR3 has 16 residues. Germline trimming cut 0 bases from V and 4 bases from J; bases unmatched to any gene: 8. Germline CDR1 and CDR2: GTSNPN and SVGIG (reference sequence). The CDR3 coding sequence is TGTGCCTGGAGTGTAGGGGCAGGGGGAAGCACCGGGGAGCTGTTTTTT. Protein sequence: CAWSVGAGGSTGELFF. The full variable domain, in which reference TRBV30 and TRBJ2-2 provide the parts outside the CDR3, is SQTIHQWPATLVQPVGSPLSLECTVEGTSNPNLYWYRQAAGRGLQLLFYSVGIGQISSEVPQNLSASRPQDRQFILSSKKLLLSDSGFYLCAWSVGAGGSTGELFFGEGSRLTVL.

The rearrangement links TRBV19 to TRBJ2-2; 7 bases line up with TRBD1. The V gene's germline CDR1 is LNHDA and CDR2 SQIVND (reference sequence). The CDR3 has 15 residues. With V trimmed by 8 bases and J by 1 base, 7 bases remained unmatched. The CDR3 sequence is CASSTGERNTGELFF. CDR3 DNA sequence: TGTGCCAGTTCCACAGGGGAGAGGAACACCGGGGAGCTGTTTTTT.